A selection of T cell receptor beta chains follows, all from one sample in a study of control samples from healthy donors and cancer patients. Assay used: immunoSEQ multiplex PCR; TCRdb lists only in-frame clones, some missing. The table includes more than 20,000 clones, roughly four fifths detected once. The sequencing input was PBMCs. Receptors were obtained from a man aged 55 to 70 with head and neck cancer. Each CDR3 is given with its conserved first and last residue. A D gene is named only where the DNA matches it firmly. Clone sizes are given selectively: once, few, many, or a class where the clone is expanded.

cdr3_nt: TGTGCCAGCAGCCCGAGGGACACCCCGGGGAATGAGCAGTTCTTC
cdr3_aa: CASSPRDTPGNEQFF
v_call: TRBV7-8
j_call: TRBJ2-1
d_call: NA
clone_size: once

cdr3_nt: TGTGCTAGTGGTTTGGTAAGGAGTGCAGTGAAGGTTCAGCCCCAGCATTTT
cdr3_aa: CASGLVRSAVKVQPQHF
v_call: TRBV12-5
j_call: TRBJ1-5
d_call: NA
clone_size: NA

cdr3_nt: TGTGCCAGCAGCCCCTCGGCGGATACGCAGTATTTT
cdr3_aa: CASSPSADTQYF
v_call: TRBV7-2
j_call: TRBJ2-3
d_call: NA
clone_size: medium-sized

cdr3_nt: TGTGCCAGCAGCTTAGGGGGTAGCGCTGAAGCTTTCTTT
cdr3_aa: CASSLGGSAEAFF
v_call: TRBV7-2
j_call: TRBJ1-1
d_call: NA
clone_size: NA

cdr3_nt: TGCGCCAGCAGCTTGGCGGGGGGGATAGTAGGTGGCACTGAAGCTTTCTTT
cdr3_aa: CASSLAGGIVGGTEAFF
v_call: TRBV5-1
j_call: TRBJ1-1
d_call: NA
clone_size: NA

cdr3_nt: TGTGCCAGCATGTATCCCCCCTATACGCAGTATTTT
cdr3_aa: CASMYPPYTQYF
v_call: TRBV2
j_call: TRBJ2-3
d_call: NA
clone_size: NA

cdr3_nt: TGTGCCAGCAGTTTCTCAGTATATAATTCACCCCTCCACTTT
cdr3_aa: CASSFSVYNSPLHF
v_call: TRBV27
j_call: TRBJ1-6
d_call: NA
clone_size: NA

cdr3_nt: TGTGCCAGCAGCCTAAGACAACCCACGGTAGTACAGCCCAATCAGCCCCAGCATTTT
cdr3_aa: CASSLRQPTVVQPNQPQHF
v_call: TRBV7-9
j_call: TRBJ1-5
d_call: NA
clone_size: NA

cdr3_nt: TGTGCCAGTAGTGCAACAGGGACTGGGGCCAACGTCCTGACTTTC
cdr3_aa: CASSATGTGANVLTF
v_call: TRBV19
j_call: TRBJ2-6
d_call: NA
clone_size: NA

cdr3_nt: TGTGCCAGTAGTTTCAGGCCGAGAGAGTATAGCAATCAGCCCCAGCATTTT
cdr3_aa: CASSFRPREYSNQPQHF
v_call: TRBV19
j_call: TRBJ1-5
d_call: NA
clone_size: NA

cdr3_nt: TGTGCCAGCAGCCAAGTCTCGTTTCGGCGTTCGGGTCGACATGAGCAGTTCTTC
cdr3_aa: CASSQVSFRRSGRHEQFF
v_call: TRBV3-1/TRBV3-2
j_call: TRBJ2-1
d_call: NA
clone_size: NA

cdr3_nt: TGTGCCAGCAGCTTGCCCGGCTCTGGGGCCAACGTCCTGACTTTC
cdr3_aa: CASSLPGSGANVLTF
v_call: TRBV7-2
j_call: TRBJ2-6
d_call: NA
clone_size: NA

cdr3_nt: TGCAGCGTCGATGTGGTCGGCACAGATACGCAGTATTTT
cdr3_aa: CSVDVVGTDTQYF
v_call: TRBV29-1
j_call: TRBJ2-3
d_call: NA
clone_size: NA

cdr3_nt: TGTGCCAGCAGTTCTGACAGCCGAAATGAGCAGTTCTTC
cdr3_aa: CASSSDSRNEQFF
v_call: TRBV28
j_call: TRBJ2-1
d_call: NA
clone_size: NA

cdr3_nt: TGTGCCAGCAGCCCCCGCGGAGAGACCCAGTACTTC
cdr3_aa: CASSPRGETQYF
v_call: TRBV11-3
j_call: TRBJ2-5
d_call: NA
clone_size: NA

cdr3_nt: TGCAGTGCTAGTCCTCCTAACGTGAGACCCTACGAGCAGTACTTC
cdr3_aa: CSASPPNVRPYEQYF
v_call: TRBV20-1
j_call: TRBJ2-7
d_call: NA
clone_size: NA

cdr3_nt: TGTGCCAGCAGTCTAACAGGGGGCGCCTACACCGGGGAGCTGTTTTTT
cdr3_aa: CASSLTGGAYTGELFF
v_call: TRBV6-2/TRBV6-3
j_call: TRBJ2-2
d_call: TRBD1
clone_size: NA

cdr3_nt: TGCGCCAGCAGCTGGACAGGGAGTGGCACTGAAGCTTTCTTT
cdr3_aa: CASSWTGSGTEAFF
v_call: TRBV5-1
j_call: TRBJ1-1
d_call: TRBD1
clone_size: NA

cdr3_nt: TGCAGCGTTGAAGGGACGGGAAGCACCGGGGAGCTGTTTTTT
cdr3_aa: CSVEGTGSTGELFF
v_call: TRBV29-1
j_call: TRBJ2-2
d_call: NA
clone_size: few

cdr3_nt: TGTGCCAGTAGTATTAGTCCAGCGTACTCCTACGAGCAGTACTTC
cdr3_aa: CASSISPAYSYEQYF
v_call: TRBV19
j_call: TRBJ2-7
d_call: NA
clone_size: NA

cdr3_nt: TGTGCCAGCGAAGAGGGACAGGGCCCTCGCAATCAGCCCCAGCATTTT
cdr3_aa: CASEEGQGPRNQPQHF
v_call: TRBV6-6
j_call: TRBJ1-5
d_call: TRBD1
clone_size: NA

cdr3_nt: TGTGCCAGCAGCTTAGAAATCAGGTTGAACACTGAAGCTTTCTTT
cdr3_aa: CASSLEIRLNTEAFF
v_call: TRBV11-3
j_call: TRBJ1-1
d_call: NA
clone_size: NA

cdr3_nt: TGTGCCAGCAGTTTTCTGACAGGGACATCCTACAATGAGCAGTTCTTC
cdr3_aa: CASSFLTGTSYNEQFF
v_call: TRBV27
j_call: TRBJ2-1
d_call: TRBD1
clone_size: NA

cdr3_nt: TGTGCCAGCGGGGGACAGATCTATGGCTACACCTTC
cdr3_aa: CASGGQIYGYTF
v_call: TRBV28
j_call: TRBJ1-2
d_call: TRBD1
clone_size: once

cdr3_nt: TGTGCCAGCGGAAGTCTGGTCCAAGAGACCCAGTACTTC
cdr3_aa: CASGSLVQETQYF
v_call: TRBV19
j_call: TRBJ2-5
d_call: NA
clone_size: NA

cdr3_nt: TGTGCCAGCAGTTTATCAGGACTAGCGGGAGGCCGACTATACGAGCAGTACTTC
cdr3_aa: CASSLSGLAGGRLYEQYF
v_call: TRBV27
j_call: TRBJ2-7
d_call: TRBD2
clone_size: few

cdr3_nt: TGTGCCAGCAGCCCGGCCCGCGACACCATATATTTT
cdr3_aa: CASSPARDTIYF
v_call: TRBV7-2
j_call: TRBJ1-3
d_call: NA
clone_size: NA

cdr3_nt: TGTGCCAGCAGTTATTCCGAGGAGCTGTTTTTT
cdr3_aa: CASSYSEELFF
v_call: TRBV6-2/TRBV6-3
j_call: TRBJ2-2
d_call: NA
clone_size: NA